These 3 T cell receptor beta chains were sequenced from one sample in a study of cytomegalovirus exposure and HLA in healthy donors. Both 60 Vbeta primers and 13 Jbeta primers went into the PCR. The method was immunoSEQ multiplex PCR; TCRdb's version includes in-frame clones alone and lacks a portion of them. The sample has about 130,000 clones, around 68% seen once; the top ten hold 4%. Sequenced material: PBMCs. These receptors originate from a man aged 35 to 55 in good health and CMV-seropositive.

This chain connects TRBV19 to TRBJ2-7, with a weak D call TRBD1 (5 bases). V was trimmed by 3 bases and J by 6 bases, leaving 15 bases between them. Germline CDR1 is LNHDA and CDR2 is SQIVND (reference sequence). CDR3 length: 14 amino acids. The CDR3 DNA follows: TGTGCCAGTAGTATCAACCCACAGGCGTCCGAGCAGTACTTC. Its translation: CASSINPQASEQYF.

This clone is labeled medium-sized (0.01 to 0.1%). The chain uses TRBV6-1 and TRBJ2-7; 7 positions match TRBD1. The germline V gene encodes CDR1 MNHNS and CDR2 SASEGT. The CDR3 loop spans 15 amino acids. V trimming: 1 base; J trimming: 0 bases; junction bases outside the gene matches: 3. The CDR3 here is CASSEEAGGSYEQYF. The CDR3 bases are TGTGCCAGCAGTGAAGAGGCAGGGGGCTCCTACGAGCAGTACTTC.

The chain employs TRBV28 and TRBJ2-7, with TRBD1 as a possible D gene (5 bases). The CDR3 totals 13 residues. CDR1 and CDR2 (germline): MDHEN, SYDVKM. Trimming shortened V by 3 bases and J by 1 base, and 7 bases separated the two germline ends. The CDR3 protein is CASSFHRSYEQYF. CDR3 bases: TGTGCCAGCAGTTTTCACAGGTCCTACGAGCAGTACTTC.